This TCR beta chain comes out of a study of blood T cell repertoires in COVID-19. As for the study in general: Sites in the United States, Italy and Spain provided acute and convalescent COVID-19 samples. T cells, B-cell-depleted T cells, or PBMCs provided the cDNA or gDNA that served as material.

Trimming took 5 bases from V and 5 from J, leaving 12 bases between them. Per the germline V gene, CDR1 is LGHNT and CDR2 is FRNRAP. The CDR3 loop spans 14 amino acids. Original data processing: Cell counts per sample came from amplifying reference gene primers. Generated by immunoSEQ multiplex PCR, the TCRdb table keeps only in-frame clones and is missing some. That table gives V, J and clone size, and the DNA gave D and trimming. The sample lists 150,000 to 200,000 clones, over 75% occurring once. This TCR derives from a man aged 35 to 55 with active or convalescent COVID-19. The sample was peripheral blood. The chain employs TRBV12-5 and TRBJ1-4, with D perhaps TRBD1 (5 bases). In nucleotides, the CDR3 is TGTGCTAGTGGTCCCGGGCAGGGCAATGAAAAACTGTTTTTT. Translated: CASGPGQGNEKLFF.